The rows below give T cell receptor beta chains drawn from one sample of a study of human T cells and chemical hapten exposure. In TCRdb, the RACE reads were re-called with MiXCR into one record per CDR3 protein. The sample includes about 190,000 distinct CDR3 sequences, 20% to 25% of them seen just once. The sequences come from whole blood, collected in connection with sensitization to the hapten diphenylcyclopropenone (DPC). The receptors were sampled from a woman aged 40 to 50 with alopecia areata. Some clones in this sample may be carry-over from other donors' samples. Both conserved end residues are part of each CDR3. The D gene is left open where the match is weak. Part of the rows lack a size; the others show once, few, many or a class for expanded clones.

D | size | length | J | V | CDR3 | DNA
TRBD1 | - | 14 | TRBJ1-4 | TRBV28 | CASSTGQANEKLFF | TGTGCCAGCAGCACGGGACAGGCTAATGAAAAACTGTTTTTT
TRBD2 | - | 15 | TRBJ2-7 | TRBV19 | CANPGLAGGPHEQYF | TGTGCCAACCCGGGACTAGCGGGAGGGCCCCACGAGCAGTACTTC
- | - | 16 | TRBJ1-6 | TRBV4-2 | CASSQDLAGPNSPLHF | TGTGCCAGCAGCCAAGACTTAGCAGGGCCAAATTCACCCCTCCACTTT
- | - | 13 | TRBJ1-1 | TRBV20-1 | CSARDGQNTEAFF | TGCAGTGCTAGAGATGGGCAGAACACTGAAGCTTTCTTT
- | few | 11 | TRBJ2-3 | TRBV12-3/TRBV12-4 | CASSSSSTQYF | TGTGCCAGCAGTTCTTCCTCTACGCAGTATTTT
- | once | 13 | TRBJ1-2 | TRBV6-1 | CASTTGRTYGYTF | TGTGCCAGCACCACCGGCAGGACTTATGGCTACACCTTC
- | - | 12 | TRBJ2-7 | TRBV20-1 | CSARPDGYEQYF | TGCAGTGCTAGACCGGACGGCTACGAGCAGTACTTC
- | - | 13 | TRBJ1-5 | TRBV15 | CATSRDWSEPQHF | TGTGCCACCAGCAGAGACTGGAGCGAGCCCCAGCATTTT
TRBD1 | - | 15 | TRBJ2-5 | TRBV20-1 | CSAPEVDREAGTQYF | TGCAGTGCCCCCGAAGTGGACAGGGAGGCCGGGACCCAGTACTTC
- | - | 14 | TRBJ2-2 | TRBV7-2 | CASSSIGTTGELFF | TGTGCCAGCAGCTCAATCGGGACCACCGGGGAGCTGTTTTTT
TRBD2 | - | 13 | TRBJ2-1 | TRBV6-2/TRBV6-3 | CASSLAGAYEQFF | TGTGCCAGCAGTCTAGCGGGAGCCTATGAGCAGTTCTTC
- | few | 15 | TRBJ1-5 | TRBV28 | CASSPTGSSNQPQHF | TGTGCCAGCAGTCCGACGGGGAGTAGCAATCAGCCCCAGCATTTT
- | - | 13 | TRBJ2-7 | TRBV6-2/TRBV6-3 | CASSYRHSYEQYF | TGTGCCAGCAGTTACAGGCACTCCTACGAGCAGTACTTC
- | - | 16 | TRBJ2-2 | TRBV6-5 | CASSFGAWGNTGELFF | TGTGCCAGCAGTTTCGGGGCATGGGGTAACACCGGGGAGCTGTTTTTT
TRBD2 | - | 17 | TRBJ2-7 | TRBV6-2/TRBV6-3 | CASSYSSLADLSYEQYF | TGTGCCAGCAGTTACTCATCCCTAGCGGACCTCTCCTACGAGCAGTACTTC
TRBD1 | many | 13 | TRBJ1-2 | TRBV7-6 | CASSLTGTDGYTF | TGTGCCAGCAGCCTGACCGGGACAGATGGCTACACCTTC
TRBD1 | - | 16 | TRBJ1-6 | TRBV7-2 | CASSLGGGTGHSPLHF | TGTGCCAGCAGCTTAGGAGGAGGGACAGGGCATTCACCCCTCCACTTT